This TCR beta chain is from a study of T cells in Graves' hyperthyroidism and ophthalmopathy (dated by TCRdb to about 2019). General notes on the study: Peripheral blood was collected at initial diagnosis, before any treatment. In about 6 Graves' hyperthyroidism patients, the study also compared T-cell repertoires from thyroid tissue with T-cell repertoires from blood. For training and testing, the roughly 100 patients in the discovery cohort were randomly divided in a 7:3 ratio. To identify distinguishing TCR V-J signatures, a discovery cohort of 100 patients was used, comprising 40 to 45 with Graves' ophthalmopathy and around 57 with stable Graves' hyperthyroidism. The paper reports TCR Vbeta CDR3 sequencing of approximately 140 peripheral blood samples: around 41 ophthalmopathy, 70 to 85 hyperthyroidism and around 17 progressor patients. Following sampling, methimazole starting at 30 mg daily was given to hyperthyroidism patients, and high-dose intravenous methylprednisolone was given to ophthalmopathy patients. Whether ophthalmopathy could be predicted prospectively was tested in an independent validation cohort made up of under 20 hyperthyroidism patients plus 17 patients who later progressed to ophthalmopathy. What the work shows at the level of the full study, not this receptor alone: A model built on a 13 V-J signature distinguished ophthalmopathy from stable hyperthyroidism, reaching around 87% sensitivity and 81.08% specificity in cross-validation and 80%/75% in testing. During validation, the model predicted progression to ophthalmopathy a median of roughly six months ahead of onset, with roughly 65% sensitivity and about 75% specificity. Blood samples also contained most of the expanded thyroid clonotypes (frequency above 0.001), which suggests that blood repertoires may reflect thyroid immune responses. No statistical method was used to fix the sample size in advance, and group allocation was not hidden from the investigators.

The germline V gene gives CDR1 as SGHRS and CDR2 as YFSETQ. V is clipped by 1 base and J by 3 bases, and the sequence between their germline boundaries is 11 bases long. From the cysteine through the phenylalanine, the CDR3 covers 14 amino acids. Only the CDR3 DNA stays, 42 bases, in frame from base 1. For this clonotype: The antigen this receptor binds is unknown. Per-nucleotide qualities are absent, and no much larger clonotype sits a single base away.

The TCR beta CDR3 regions were amplified from the RNA transcripts. The first round of RT-PCR for the TCR CDR3 was performed with the HTBI primer set and the Qiagen OneStep RT-PCR kit. The libraries were constructed in a second round of multiplex PCR and then size-selected and purified. Sequencing of the libraries was done on an Illumina HiSeq2000 using paired-end 100 bp reads. The authors' pipeline ran thus. SOAPnuke was used to process the raw data, throwing out any read that contained adapters or uncalled bases, had a mean Phred below 15, or lacked an exact constant-primer or identifier match. High-quality paired reads were merged with COPE v1.2.5, and unique nucleotide sequences were defined as clonotypes. MiTCR v1.1 was used to align the clonotypes against IMGT TRBV, TRBD and TRBJ reference segments. Only V-J combinations with frequency above 0.0001, covering 99% to 99.2% of repertoires, were analysed. A TCS score was defined as the ratio of F50 (clonal expansion) to E x V (chaos), with BLOSUM62-based TCRdist applied between CDR3 peptides within each V-J. Welch's t-statistics and random forest reduced around 510 V-J features to about 12, which were used in a naive Bayes classifier (R e1071). The similarity between thyroid and blood repertoires was quantified using the Morisita-Horn index. In TCRdb, the public reads were trimmed at Q25 with fastp and aligned with MiXCR, with productive beta chains retained. Rows are combined by CDR3 protein, so each entry shows the most common genes and DNA. The authors' filters were not applied to this entry. A total of 750,000 to 900,000 distinct CDR3 sequences appear in this sample, about 38% of them only once. Jointly, the top ten make up approximately 8.7% of the sample.

Graves' hyperthyroidism was defined as stable when no progression to ophthalmopathy occurred over 18 months of follow-up. The hyperthyroidism patients were between 18 and 65 years old and newly diagnosed, with a disease duration of less than 2 months. Exclusion was applied to patients with uncontrolled infections, other autoimmune diseases, pregnancy or lactation. Diagnoses were based on clinical symptoms, serum thyroxine and TRAb, thyroid ultrasound and orbital computed tomography. Ficoll-Paque density gradient centrifugation was used to isolate PBMCs from approximately 10 ml of fresh peripheral blood. Total RNA was extracted using Trizol reagent, and RNA quality was assessed on an Agilent 2100 Bioanalyzer.

The chain uses TRBV5-1 and TRBJ2-7; a tentative D match to TRBD1 spans 6 bases. The clonotype comes from a man between 18 and 29 years old with Graves' hyperthyroidism. The sequenced sample was blood. CDR3 reads: CASSLFGQNYEQYF. DNA sequence: TGCGCCAGCAGCTTGTTCGGACAGAACTACGAGCAGTACTTC.